The T cell receptor (beta chain) described here comes from a study of blood T cell repertoires in COVID-19. Study at large: The United States, Italy and Spain provided the acute and convalescent COVID-19 samples.

The V gene's germline CDR1 is KGHSH and CDR2 LQKENI. V lost 1 base, J lost 8 bases, and 14 bases lay in between. The CDR3 spans 14 residues. TCRdb keeps only in-frame clones here, not all; method: immunoSEQ multiplex PCR. The table shows fewer than 250,000 clones, with roughly 80% occurring only once. A Seattle source enrolled patients during active infection and followed them longitudinally. The receptor's source is a woman aged 55-75 years with COVID-19, enrolled during active disease. Sequencing input: peripheral blood. This sequence joins TRBV18 and TRBJ1-2; D is unresolved. CDR3 loop: CASSPRSLPWGYTF. CDR3 in DNA: TGTGCCAGCTCACCACGCAGTCTGCCCTGGGGCTACACCTTC. Combining the CDR3 with reference TRBV18 and TRBJ1-2 gives the whole variable domain NAGVMQNPRHLVRRRGQEARLRCSPMKGHSHVYWYRQLPEEGLKFMVYLQKENIIDESGMPKERFSAEFPKEGPSILRIQQVVRGDSAAYFCASSPRSLPWGYTFGSGTRLTVV.